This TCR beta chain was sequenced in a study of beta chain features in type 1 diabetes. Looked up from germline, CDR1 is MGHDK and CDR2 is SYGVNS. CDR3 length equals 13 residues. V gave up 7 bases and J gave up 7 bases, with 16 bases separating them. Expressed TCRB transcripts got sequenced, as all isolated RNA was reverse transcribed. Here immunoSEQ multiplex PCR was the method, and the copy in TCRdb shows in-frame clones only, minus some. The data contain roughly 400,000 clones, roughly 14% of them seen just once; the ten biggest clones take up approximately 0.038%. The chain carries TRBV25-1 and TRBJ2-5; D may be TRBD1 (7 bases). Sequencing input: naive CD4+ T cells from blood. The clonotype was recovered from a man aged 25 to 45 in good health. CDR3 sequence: CASIDGQEGTQYF. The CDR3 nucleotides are TGTGCCAGCATTGATGGACAGGAGGGGACCCAGTACTTC.